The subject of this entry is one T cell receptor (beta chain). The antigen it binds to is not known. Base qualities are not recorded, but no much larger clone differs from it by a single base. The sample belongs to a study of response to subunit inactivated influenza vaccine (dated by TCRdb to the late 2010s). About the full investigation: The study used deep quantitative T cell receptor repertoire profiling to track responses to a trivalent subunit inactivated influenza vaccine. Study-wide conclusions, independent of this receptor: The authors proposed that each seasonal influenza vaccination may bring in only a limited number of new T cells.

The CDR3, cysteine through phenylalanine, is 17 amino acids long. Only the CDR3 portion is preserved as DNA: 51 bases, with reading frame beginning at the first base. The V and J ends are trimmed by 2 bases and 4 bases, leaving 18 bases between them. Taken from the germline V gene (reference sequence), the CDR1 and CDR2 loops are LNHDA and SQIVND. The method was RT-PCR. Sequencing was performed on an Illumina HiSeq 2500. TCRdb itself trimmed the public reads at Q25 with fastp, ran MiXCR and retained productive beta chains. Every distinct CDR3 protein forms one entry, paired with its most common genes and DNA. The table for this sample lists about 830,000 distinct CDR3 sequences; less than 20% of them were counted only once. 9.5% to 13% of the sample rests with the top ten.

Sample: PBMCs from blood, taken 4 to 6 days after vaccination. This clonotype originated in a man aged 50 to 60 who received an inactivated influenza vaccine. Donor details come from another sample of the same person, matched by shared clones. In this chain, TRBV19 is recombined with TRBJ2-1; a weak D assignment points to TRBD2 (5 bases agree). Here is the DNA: TGTGCCAGTAGTATAAAACTAAAAGCGGTCTCTTACAATGAGCAGTTCTTC. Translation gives CASSIKLKAVSYNEQFF.